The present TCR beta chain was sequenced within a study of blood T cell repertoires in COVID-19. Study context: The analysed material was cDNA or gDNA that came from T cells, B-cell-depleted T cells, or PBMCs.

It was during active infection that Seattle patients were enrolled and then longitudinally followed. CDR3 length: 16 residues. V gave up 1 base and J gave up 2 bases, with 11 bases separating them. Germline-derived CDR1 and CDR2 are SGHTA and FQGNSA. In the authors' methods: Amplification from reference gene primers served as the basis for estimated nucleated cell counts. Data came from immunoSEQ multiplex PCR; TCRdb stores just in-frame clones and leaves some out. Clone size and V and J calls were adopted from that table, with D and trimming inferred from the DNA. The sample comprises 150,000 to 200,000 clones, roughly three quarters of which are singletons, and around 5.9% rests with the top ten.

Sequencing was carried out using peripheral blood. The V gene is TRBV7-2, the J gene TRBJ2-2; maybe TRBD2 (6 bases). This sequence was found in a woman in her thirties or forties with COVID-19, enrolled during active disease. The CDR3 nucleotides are TGTGCCAGCAGCTTAGGTCCGGGACTTAACACCGGGGAGCTGTTTTTT. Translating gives CASSLGPGLNTGELFF.